The sequence of this T cell receptor beta chain was determined in a study of blood T cell repertoires in COVID-19. The assay was immunoSEQ multiplex PCR, and TCRdb's table has in-frame clones only and misses some. The data hold 350,000 or so clones, with more than 85% observed a single time. This CDR3 spans 15 amino acids. Germline loops: CDR1 MDHEN, CDR2 SYDVKM. V gave up 6 bases and J gave up 6 bases; unmatched junction bases: 9. The TCR sequence derives from a woman younger than 45 who had recovered from COVID-19. Sequenced material: PBMCs or T cells enriched from blood (not recorded which). This chain uses TRBV28 with TRBJ2-1, with 9 bases identical to TRBD1. CDR3 DNA sequence: TGTGCCAGCAGCTGGGGGACAGGGTCTTCCAATGAGCAGTTCTTC. This sequence encodes CASSWGTGSSNEQFF.